This TCR beta chain was observed in a study of molecular identifiers for immune sequencing clone quantification (dated by TCRdb to 2017 to 2018). The study in broad terms: For a replicate experiment, RNA from approximately 20,000 or 98,000 naive CD8 T cells was divided into five aliquots, and four of the five aliquots were sequenced. The study was a methods study using CD8 T cells to benchmark molecular-identifier clustering-based TCR repertoire sequencing (MIDCIRS) and TCR RNA copy counting.

Libraries of naive CD8 T cells were generated from roughly 20,000 to 1,000,000 sorted cells, with 10%, 30% or 50% of the purified RNA used. Naive CD8 T cells, defined as CD8+CD4-CCR7+CD45RA+, were FACS-sorted into RLT Plus buffer on a BD FACSAria II. Roughly ten TCR copies' worth of Jurkat RNA were spiked into roughly 17,000-1,100,000 naive CD8 T cell samples to test detection sensitivity. CD8 T cells were enriched with RosetteSep CD8+ T Cell Enrichment Cocktail and Ficoll-Paque, followed by ACK red cell lysis. This clonotype was counted at least ten times. Its antigen is unknown. No qualities accompany the bases; no much larger clone lies one base away. Broader findings and caveats from the paper: About 3.1 recovered TCR RNA copies per cell were obtained by modeling, versus roughly 10 by digital PCR, implying a capture efficiency of 25% to 30%. Clones above 20 RNA copies held over 99% of molecules in CMV-specific effector cells but under 1% in naive cells. Spiked-in Jurkat TCR RNA equivalent to a single cell was reported to be detectable even among approximately 1.1 million naive CD8 T cells. The sizes of highly expanded clones could end up underestimated when identical TCR molecules share a barcode. Without barcode sub-clustering, chimeric consensus sequences inflated TCR diversity; chimeras reached as high as 47%. Naive libraries contained spiked-in Jurkat TCR RNA (approximately nine copies' worth), which is not part of the donor repertoire.

The library relied on PCR. Sequencing took place on an Illumina HiSeq 4000. Bulk TCR libraries were prepared as previously described, using TCR primers listed in Table S5. The Qiagen AllPrep DNA/RNA kit was used to purify total RNA. Reads from multiple sequencing runs of the same library were pooled before analysis. In the source study's methods: Reads were retained only if the reads had an exact TCR constant sequence, and the retained reads were trimmed to 150 nt and grouped according to their 12-nt molecular barcodes. Reads inside each barcode group were sub-clustered using a 15% Levenshtein threshold, and a quality-weighted consensus sequence was constructed for each RNA molecule. Non-functional sequences were excluded, and lower-count sequences lying one edit away from another sequence were also excluded. On the basis of fitting two negative binomial distributions, barcode sub-clusters with fewer than 20% of the maximum read count were discarded. TCRdb's own reprocessing of the public reads used fastp at Q25 and MiXCR and kept productive beta chains. Rows are combined by CDR3 protein, so each entry shows the most common genes and DNA. TCRdb, not the original authors, processed these V and J calls. A total of 300,000 to 350,000 distinct CDR3 sequences appear in this sample, roughly 23% of them only once. 0.81% of the sample is held by the ten biggest clonotypes.

V ends up 6 bases short and J 7 bases short, with an unmatched junction base count of 7. The CDR3 holds 14 amino acids from the cysteine to the phenylalanine. The sequence is cut down to CDR3 DNA, 42 bases in frame from base 1. The sequenced material came from naive CD8+ T cells from blood, with Jurkat cell RNA spiked in. This specimen's cell subset or site label, interpreted: FACS-sorted CD8+CD4-CCR7+CD45RA+ naive T cells. The chain is assembled from TRBV12-3 or TRBV12-4 and TRBJ1-5; 9 bases in between match TRBD1. The source of this sequence is a human donor in good health. Some libraries in this study had Jurkat cell RNA spiked in. Read as DNA, the sequence is TGTGCCAGCAGGCCACAGGGGGCATGGCAGCCCCAGCATTTT. It translates to CASRPQGAWQPQHF.